Listed below are T cell receptor beta chains from one sample, sequenced in a study of OX40 agonist ivuxolimab in advanced cancers. The protocol was immunoSEQ multiplex PCR, while the TCRdb copy is restricted to in-frame clones and leaves out a portion. The data show 55,000 to 85,000 clones, approximately 86% seen once. The material was CD4+ or CD8+ T cells sorted from blood, obtained in a trial of the OX40 agonist ivuxolimab. All receptors come from an adult with an advanced solid tumor such as melanoma, head and neck, liver or kidney cancer. Both conserved end residues are part of each CDR3. The order of the fields is J gene, D gene, clone size, V gene, CDR3 protein, CDR3 DNA. The D gene is left open where the match is weak. Size is omitted from some rows. Given values are once, few, many or a class for expanded clones.

TRBJ1-5 TRBD1 NA TRBV27 CASSLLGGGQPQHF TGTGCCAGCAGTTTATTAGGGGGCGGTCAGCCCCAGCATTTT
TRBJ2-6 NA NA TRBV5-8 CASSPYNSGANVLTF TGTGCCAGCAGCCCCTACAACTCTGGGGCCAACGTCCTGACTTTC
TRBJ1-5 NA once TRBV7-2 CASSLSGGTTSNQPQHF TGTGCCAGCAGCTTATCCGGGGGGACTACAAGCAATCAGCCCCAGCATTTT
TRBJ2-1 TRBD2 NA TRBV15 CATSARLAGGLNEQFF TGTGCCACCAGCGCCCGACTAGCGGGAGGACTCAATGAGCAGTTCTTC
TRBJ2-7 NA NA TRBV11-3 CASSLGPHEQYF TGTGCCAGCAGCTTAGGCCCCCACGAGCAGTACTTC
TRBJ2-2 NA few TRBV4-3 CASSQDVGYDTGELFF TGCGCCAGCAGCCAAGATGTGGGGTATGACACCGGGGAGCTGTTTTTT
TRBJ2-7 NA once TRBV7-9 CASSLSGSGGYEQYF TGTGCCAGCAGCTTAAGCGGAAGTGGGGGATACGAGCAGTACTTC
TRBJ1-3 TRBD1 NA TRBV6-5 CASTKGGFGNTIYF TGTGCCAGCACCAAAGGGGGCTTTGGAAACACCATATATTTT
TRBJ2-7 NA once TRBV5-1 CASSLGLNYEQYF TGCGCCAGCAGCTTGGGCCTTAACTACGAGCAGTACTTC
TRBJ2-7 NA NA TRBV11-2 CASSLGQVYEQYF TGTGCCAGCAGCTTAGGACAGGTCTACGAGCAGTACTTC
TRBJ2-3 NA NA TRBV7-2 CASSLDRGPGTDTQYF TGTGCCAGCAGCTTAGACCGGGGTCCTGGCACAGATACGCAGTATTTT
TRBJ2-3 TRBD2 NA TRBV27 CASSASRLAGGGTDTQYF TGTGCCAGCAGTGCCTCACGACTAGCGGGAGGGGGGACAGATACGCAGTATTTT
TRBJ2-5 NA NA TRBV6-6 CASSYMETQYF TGTGCCAGCAGTTACATGGAGACCCAGTACTTC
TRBJ2-1 TRBD2 NA TRBV10-1 CASSESGRVNEQFF TGCGCCAGCAGTGAGAGCGGGAGGGTCAATGAGCAGTTCTTC
TRBJ1-4 NA few TRBV7-2 CASSRGGSNEKLFF TGTGCCAGCAGCCGAGGGGGAAGTAATGAAAAACTGTTTTTT
TRBJ2-5 TRBD2 NA TRBV12-5 CASGLGSSGEETQYF TGTGCTAGTGGTTTGGGGTCTAGCGGGGAAGAGACCCAGTACTTC
TRBJ2-7 NA NA TRBV15 CATSREMGRNYEQYF TGTGCCACCAGCAGAGAAATGGGACGCAACTACGAGCAGTACTTC
TRBJ2-3 NA NA TRBV19 CASSPGPGTDTQYF TGTGCCAGTAGCCCCGGTCCGGGCACAGATACGCAGTATTTT
TRBJ2-1 NA NA TRBV7-3 CASSPSWARENNEQFF TGTGCCAGCAGCCCTTCATGGGCAAGGGAAAACAATGAGCAGTTCTTC
TRBJ1-1 NA once TRBV7-9 CASSLRDYNTEAFF TGTGCCAGCAGCTTAAGGGATTACAACACTGAAGCTTTCTTT
TRBJ2-1 TRBD2 once TRBV28 CASSGLAGGQKQFF TGTGCCAGCAGTGGACTAGCGGGAGGACAGAAGCAGTTCTTC